Sequencing of this T cell receptor beta chain was carried out in a study of cytomegalovirus exposure and HLA in healthy donors. Germline assignment: CDR1 GTSNPN and CDR2 SVGIG (reference sequence). Between the trimmed V and J ends, which lost 1 base and 0 bases, there was a span of 10 bases. The CDR3 loop spans 14 amino acids. The PCR contained 60 Vbeta and 13 Jbeta primers. TCRdb's copy holds only in-frame clones and misses some; the assay was immunoSEQ multiplex PCR. The profile covers under 200,000 clones, with 65% to 85% appearing a single time and 2% to 3% taken by the ten largest. Samples came from healthy bone marrow donors.

The chain has TRBV30 and TRBJ2-7; D is uncertain. Source material: PBMCs. This TCR came from a middle-aged woman in good health and CMV-seropositive. CDR3 nucleotide sequence: TGTGCCTGGAGTGCCCAGTCTTACTCCTACGAGCAGTACTTC. It codes for CAWSAQSYSYEQYF.